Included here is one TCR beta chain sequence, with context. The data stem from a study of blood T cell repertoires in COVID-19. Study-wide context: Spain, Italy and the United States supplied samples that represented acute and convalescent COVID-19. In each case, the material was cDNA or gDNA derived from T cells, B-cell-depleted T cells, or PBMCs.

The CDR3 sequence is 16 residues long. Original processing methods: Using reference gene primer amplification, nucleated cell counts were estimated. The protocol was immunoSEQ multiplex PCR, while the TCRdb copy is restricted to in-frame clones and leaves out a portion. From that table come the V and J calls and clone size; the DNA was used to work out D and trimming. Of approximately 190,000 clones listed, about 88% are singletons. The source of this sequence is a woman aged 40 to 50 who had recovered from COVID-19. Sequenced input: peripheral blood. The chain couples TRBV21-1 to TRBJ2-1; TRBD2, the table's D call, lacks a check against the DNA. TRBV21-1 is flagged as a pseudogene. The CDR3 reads CASSKVPGYSYNEQFF. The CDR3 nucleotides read TGTGCCAGCAGCAAAGTCCCGGGATACTCCTACAATGAGCAGTTCTTC.